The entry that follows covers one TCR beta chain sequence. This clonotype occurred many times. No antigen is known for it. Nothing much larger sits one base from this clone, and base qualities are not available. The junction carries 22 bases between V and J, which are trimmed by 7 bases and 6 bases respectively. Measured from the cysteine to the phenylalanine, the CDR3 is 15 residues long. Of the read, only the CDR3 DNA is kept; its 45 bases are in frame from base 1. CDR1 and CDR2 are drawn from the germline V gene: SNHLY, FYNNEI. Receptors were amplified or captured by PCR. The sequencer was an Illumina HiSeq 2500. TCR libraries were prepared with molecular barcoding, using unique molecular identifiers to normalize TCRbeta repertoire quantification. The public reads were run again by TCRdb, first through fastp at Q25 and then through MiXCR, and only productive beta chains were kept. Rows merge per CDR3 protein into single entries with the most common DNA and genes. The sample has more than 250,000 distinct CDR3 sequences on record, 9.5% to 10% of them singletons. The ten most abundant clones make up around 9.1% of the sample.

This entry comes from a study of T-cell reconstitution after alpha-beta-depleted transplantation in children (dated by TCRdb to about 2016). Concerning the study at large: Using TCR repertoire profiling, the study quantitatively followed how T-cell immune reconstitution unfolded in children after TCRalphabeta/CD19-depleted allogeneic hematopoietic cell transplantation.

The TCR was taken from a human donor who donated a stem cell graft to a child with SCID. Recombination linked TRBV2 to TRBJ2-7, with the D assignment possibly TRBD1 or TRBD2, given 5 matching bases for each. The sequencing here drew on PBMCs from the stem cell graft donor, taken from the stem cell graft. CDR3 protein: CASTVQVARGVEQYF. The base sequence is TGTGCCAGCACCGTGCAAGTAGCCCGAGGGGTCGAGCAGTACTTC.